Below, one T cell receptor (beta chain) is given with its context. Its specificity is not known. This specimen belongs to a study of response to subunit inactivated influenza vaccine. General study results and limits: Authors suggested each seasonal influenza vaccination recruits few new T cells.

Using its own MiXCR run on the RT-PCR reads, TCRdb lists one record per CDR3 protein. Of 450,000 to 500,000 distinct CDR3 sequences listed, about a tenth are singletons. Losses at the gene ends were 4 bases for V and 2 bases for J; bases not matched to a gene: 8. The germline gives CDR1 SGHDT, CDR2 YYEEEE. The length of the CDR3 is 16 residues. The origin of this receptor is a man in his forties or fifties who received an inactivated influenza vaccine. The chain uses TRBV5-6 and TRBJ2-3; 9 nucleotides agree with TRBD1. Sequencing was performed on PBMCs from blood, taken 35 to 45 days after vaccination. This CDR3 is CASSKDRGFDTDTQYF. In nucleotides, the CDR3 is TGTGCCAGCAGCAAGGACAGGGGATTTGACACAGATACGCAGTATTTT. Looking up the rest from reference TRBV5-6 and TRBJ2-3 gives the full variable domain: DAGVTQSPTHLIKTRGQQVTLRCSPKSGHDTVSWYQQALGQGPQFIFQYYEEEERQRGNFPDRFSGHQFPNYSSELNVNALLLGDSALYLCASSKDRGFDTDTQYFGPGTRLTVL.